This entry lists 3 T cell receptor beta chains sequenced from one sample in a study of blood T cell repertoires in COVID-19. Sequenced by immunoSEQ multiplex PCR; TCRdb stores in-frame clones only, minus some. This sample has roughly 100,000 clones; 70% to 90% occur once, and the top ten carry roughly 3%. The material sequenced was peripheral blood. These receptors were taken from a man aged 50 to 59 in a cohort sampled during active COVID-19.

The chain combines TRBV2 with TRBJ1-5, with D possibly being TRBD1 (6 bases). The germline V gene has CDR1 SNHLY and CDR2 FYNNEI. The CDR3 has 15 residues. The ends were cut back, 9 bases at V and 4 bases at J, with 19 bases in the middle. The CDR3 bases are TGTGCCAGTCAGGGGCTTAGGCTCCTAAATCAGCCCCAGCATTTT. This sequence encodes CASQGLRLLNQPQHF.

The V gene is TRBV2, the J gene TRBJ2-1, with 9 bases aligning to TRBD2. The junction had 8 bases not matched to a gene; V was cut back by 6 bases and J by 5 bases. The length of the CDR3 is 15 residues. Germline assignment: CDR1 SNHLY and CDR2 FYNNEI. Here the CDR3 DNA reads TGTGCCAGCAGGAGTATAGCGGGGGTTAACAATGAGCAGTTCTTC. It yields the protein CASRSIAGVNNEQFF.

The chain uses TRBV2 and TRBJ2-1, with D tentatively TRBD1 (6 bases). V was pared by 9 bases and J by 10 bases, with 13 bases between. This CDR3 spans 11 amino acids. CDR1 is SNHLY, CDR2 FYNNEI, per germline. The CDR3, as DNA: TGTGCCAGTACCTTTGACAGGGAGCAGTTCTTC. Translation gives CASTFDREQFF.